One sample yielded the 7 T cell receptor beta chains listed below, sequenced in a study of breast tumors, draining lymph nodes, adjacent tissues. TCRdb analysed the multiplex PCR reads with MiXCR anew, one entry per CDR3 protein. Counted here are about 270,000 distinct CDR3 sequences, 30% occurring once; the ten biggest clones make up under 1.2%. The lymph nodes were axillary draining lymph nodes from breast cancer patients. The sample taken for sequencing was axillary lymph node tissue. The receptors were sampled from a female donor with breast cancer. Some clones in this sample may be carry-over from other donors' samples.

For this clonotype: A much larger clonotype is one base distant, so this may be a read error. This chain connects TRBV11-2 to TRBJ2-7, with unresolved D. Trimming stripped 2 bases from V and 2 bases from J, with 13 bases between. The germline V gene encodes CDR1 SGHAT and CDR2 FQNNGV. The CDR3 loop spans 15 amino acids. The CDR3 sequence is CASSLMAEGPYEQYF. As DNA, the CDR3 is TGTGCCAGCAGCTTAATGGCGGAAGGGCCCTACGAGCAGTACTTC. Full variable domain (missing parts from reference TRBV11-2 and TRBJ2-7): EAGVAQSPRYKIIEKRQSVAFWCNPISGHATLYWYQQILGQGPKLLIQFQNNGVVDDSQLPKDRFSAERLKGVDSTLKIQPAKLEDSAVYLCASSLMAEGPYEQYFGPGTRLTVT.

The sample holds many counts of this clonotype. The chain recombines TRBV11-2 with TRBJ2-3; a possible D gene is TRBD1 (5 bases). Trimming pared 5 bases from V and 2 bases from J, leaving 14 bases between. This CDR3 has 15 amino acids. Germline lookup yields CDR1 SGHAT and CDR2 FQNNGV. The CDR3 sequence: CASSEPRAFTDTQYF. CDR3 bases: TGTGCCAGCAGCGAGCCCAGGGCATTCACAGATACGCAGTATTTT.

This clonotype has at least ten counts. This chain joins TRBV5-1 and TRBJ2-5; 12 bases agree with TRBD2. Germline V gene sequence: CDR1 SGHRS, CDR2 YFSETQ. Trimming at V came to 4 bases and at J to 4 bases, leaving 8 bases not matched to a gene. This CDR3 is 16 amino acids long. The CDR3 DNA reads as TGCGCCAGCAGCCGACTAGCGGGAGCTGGTCGAGAGACCCAGTACTTC. Amino acids: CASSRLAGAGRETQYF.

This clonotype was seen more than once but under ten times. The V and J genes are TRBV12-3 or TRBV12-4 and TRBJ2-1; D may correspond to TRBD1 or TRBD2 (6 bases each). This CDR3 is 20 amino acids long. V shed 8 bases and J shed 7 bases, with 36 bases lying between them. The CDR3, as DNA: TGTGCCAGCTTAGAAGGGATGCAGTTGAGTCCCTGGGGGGCTTGGAATGAGCAGTTCTTC. It yields the protein CASLEGMQLSPWGAWNEQFF.

Regarding this clonotype: An end of the junction does not agree with germline; a read error may underlie this. The CDR3 is CASSLGANSPLHF. DNA for the CDR3: TGTGCCAGCAGTCTCGGTGCCAATTCGCCCCTCCACTTT. V is TRBV6-1 and J is TRBJ1-6; D not resolved. This CDR3 has 13 amino acids. Germline values: CDR1 MNHNS, CDR2 SASEGT.

A remark on this clonotype: A read error may account for a junction end that differs from germline. The chain employs TRBV7-2 and TRBJ2-3; the D gene is possibly TRBD2 (6 bases). The germline CDR1 and CDR2 sequences are SGHTA and FQGNSA. This CDR3 is 15 amino acids long. Here the CDR3 DNA reads TGTGCCAGCAGCTTGGGAGTTAGCGGCACAGATACGCAGAATTTT. It specifies CASSLGVSGTDTQNF.

The sample holds many counts of this clonotype. This chain uses TRBV9 with TRBJ2-7, with D unclear. The CDR3 has 14 residues. Trimming took 3 bases from V and 2 from J, leaving 12 bases between them. Per germline, CDR1 SGDLS and CDR2 YYNGEE. In DNA, the CDR3 is TGTGCCAGCAGCGCGACTCCTTTTCCCTACGAGCAGTACTTC. This gives the protein CASSATPFPYEQYF.